Each of the 30 T cell receptor beta chains below was sequenced from the same sample in a study of CD8 T cells in ankylosing spondylitis. TCRdb redid the calling of the 5' RACE reads with MiXCR, one entry per CDR3 protein. Altogether roughly 280,000 distinct CDR3 sequences are present, roughly 20% being singletons, with the ten largest covering less than 9.5%. The sample comprised blood, either unsorted or a sorted T cell fraction (not recorded which). Receptor source: a male donor with ankylosing spondylitis or in good health (not recorded which).

This clonotype showed up just a few times. This rearrangement joins TRBV20-1 to TRBJ1-6; D is unclear. CDR1 DFQATT and CDR2 SNEGSKA come from the germline V gene (reference sequence). Trimming took off 6 bases at V and 2 bases at J, with 14 bases between the two ends. This CDR3 spans 15 amino acids. CDR3 nucleotide sequence: TGCAGTGCCATGCCCCCCTCCGCCTATAATTCACCCCTCCACTTT. Protein sequence: CSAMPPSAYNSPLHF.

The table lists this clonotype with a few counts. J is TRBJ2-1 and V is TRBV5-1; a weak D match, TRBD2 (7 bases). Germline V gene sequence: CDR1 SGHRS, CDR2 YFSETQ. This CDR3 is 15 amino acids long. Trimming cost V 0 bases and J 10 bases, with 17 bases left between them. The DNA for the CDR3 is TGCGCCAGCAGCTTGGCGGGGGAGGGGGTTTCGGAGCAGTTCTTC. Translating it yields CASSLAGEGVSEQFF. The full variable domain, its missing parts supplied by reference TRBV5-1 and TRBJ2-1, is KAGVTQTPRYLIKTRGQQVTLSCSPISGHRSVSWYQQTPGQGLQFLFEYFSETQRNKGNFPGRFSGRQFSNSRSEMNVSTLELGDSALYLCASSLAGEGVSEQFFGPGTRLTVL.

The V call is TRBV28, the J call TRBJ1-5; TRBD1 matches at 8 bases. Germline V CDR1 and CDR2: MDHEN, SYDVKM. This CDR3 spans 16 amino acids. Losses at the gene ends were 6 bases for V and 1 base for J; bases not matched to a gene: 8. The CDR3: CASRPGQGLSNQPQHF. CDR3 DNA sequence: TGTGCCAGCAGGCCCGGACAGGGCTTGAGCAATCAGCCCCAGCATTTT.

The sample holds many counts of this clonotype. This chain uses TRBV6-5 with TRBJ2-3; D ambiguous. The V gene's germline CDR1 is MNHEY and CDR2 SVGAGI. V lost 2 bases to trimming and J lost 4 bases, with 13 bases between them. The CDR3 contains 15 residues. CDR3 nucleotide sequence: TGTGCCAGCAGTTACACCTCAGGATTAGCAGATACGCAGTATTTT. Translation: CASSYTSGLADTQYF.

This clonotype was seen a few times. This sequence joins TRBV5-1 and TRBJ2-3, with no clear D. Per the germline V gene, CDR1 is SGHRS and CDR2 is YFSETQ. V was cut by 0 bases and J by 5 bases, with 13 bases left in between. CDR3 size: 15 residues. CDR3 bases: TGCGCCAGCAGCTTGGCCGTGGGGTTAGGAGATACGCAGTATTTT. Its translation: CASSLAVGLGDTQYF.

This clonotype has a handful of counts. The V and J genes are TRBV5-5 and TRBJ1-2; tentative D call: TRBD1 (5 bases). The V end lost 0 bases, the J end lost 8 bases, and 14 bases lay between the germline ends. Germline CDR1 is SGHKS and CDR2 is YYEKEE (reference sequence). This CDR3 has 14 amino acids. CDR3 nucleotide sequence: TGTGCCAGCAGCTTGGGTGGGGGAAAGGACGGCTACACCTTC. The encoded protein is CASSLGGGKDGYTF. The full variable domain, in which reference TRBV5-5 and TRBJ1-2 provide the parts outside the CDR3, is DAGVTQSPTHLIKTRGQQVTLRCSPISGHKSVSWYQQVLGQGPQFIFQYYEKEERGRGNFPDRFSARQFPNYSSELNVNALLLGDSALYLCASSLGGGKDGYTFGSGTRLTVV.

This sequence joins TRBV12-5 and TRBJ2-2, with 8 nucleotides matching TRBD1. This CDR3 comprises 16 residues. V trimming: 0 bases; J trimming: 6 bases; junction bases outside the gene matches: 6. Germline V gene sequence: CDR1 LGHNT, CDR2 FRNRAP. This chain's CDR3 is CASGLVQGRGPGELFF. CDR3 coding DNA: TGTGCTAGTGGTTTGGTACAGGGCAGGGGGCCCGGGGAGCTGTTTTTT. Together with reference TRBV12-5 and TRBJ2-2, the CDR3 gives the full variable domain: DARVTQTPRHKVTEMGQEVTMRCQPILGHNTVFWYRQTMMQGLELLAYFRNRAPLDDSGMPKDRFSAEMPDATLATLKIQPSEPRDSAVYFCASGLVQGRGPGELFFGEGSRLTVL.

The J gene is TRBJ2-3, the V gene TRBV3-1, with TRBD2 matching over 7 bases. This CDR3 comprises 15 residues. Unmatched junction bases numbered 9, after V lost 5 bases and J lost 4 bases. Germline-derived CDR1 and CDR2 are LGHDT and YNNKEL (reference sequence). The CDR3 coding sequence is TGTGCCAGCAGCTACAGCGGGGCGGGCGCAGATACGCAGTATTTT. This translates into CASSYSGAGADTQYF.

This chain uses TRBV2 with TRBJ2-1; unclear D gene. The CDR3 consists of 14 residues. V lost 10 bases and J lost 0, with 13 bases in between. Germline lookup yields CDR1 SNHLY and CDR2 FYNNEI. DNA of the CDR3: TGTGCCATCAGGAGCAGGAGCTCCTACAATGAGCAGTTCTTC. It translates to CAIRSRSSYNEQFF.

CDR3 region: CASRNSGGNEQFF. The DNA of the CDR3 is TGTGCCAGCAGAAATTCGGGGGGCAATGAGCAGTTCTTC. J is TRBJ2-1 and V is TRBV12-3 or TRBV12-4; 7 bases are shared with TRBD2. J was trimmed by 6 bases and V by 6 bases; bases with no gene match: 5. This CDR3 region has 13 residues.

CDR3 bases: TGTGCCACCAGCAGAGTTACCCCTTTTGAAGGTGAGCAGTTCTTC. This sequence encodes CATSRVTPFEGEQFF. The chain carries TRBV15 and TRBJ2-1, with D unresolved. This CDR3 spans 15 amino acids. Trimming cost V 1 base and J 9 bases, with 16 bases left between them. The germline CDR1 and CDR2 sequences are LNHNV and YYDKDF (reference sequence).

This rearrangement joins TRBV12-3 or TRBV12-4 to TRBJ2-7, with a possible D match to TRBD1 (6 bases). The CDR3 consists of 15 residues. V was trimmed by 2 bases and J by 0 bases, leaving 11 bases between them. CDR3 residues: CASSLQGSYSYEQYV. The CDR3 DNA follows: TGTGCCAGCAGTTTACAGGGGAGCTACTCCTACGAGCAGTACGTC.

V is TRBV6-2 or TRBV6-3 and J is TRBJ2-1; D unclear. The V gene lost 7 bases and the J gene lost 0 bases, with 10 bases spanning the gap. The CDR3 extends over 14 amino acids. The V gene's germline CDR1 is MNHEY and CDR2 SVGEGT. The CDR3 nucleotides read TGTGCCAGCAAGTTCATCAGCTCCTACAATGAGCAGTTCTTC. Translation gives CASKFISSYNEQFF.

The chain has TRBV29-1 and TRBJ1-1; D gene unclear. Deletions cut 2 bases from V and 0 bases from J, with 7 bases between. CDR1 is SQVTM, CDR2 ANQGSEA, per germline. The CDR3 has 13 amino acids. CDR3 region: CSVETALNTEAFF. CDR3 DNA: TGCAGCGTTGAAACAGCTTTGAACACTGAAGCTTTCTTT.

The table lists this clonotype with many counts. The chain recombines TRBV20-1 with TRBJ1-6, with 7 bases identical to TRBD1. This CDR3 has 14 residues. Trimming removed 5 bases from V and 11 bases from J; junction bases left unmatched: 12. The germline CDR1 and CDR2 sequences are DFQATT and SNEGSKA (reference sequence). The CDR3: CSAATGTAKPPLHF. DNA of the CDR3: TGCAGTGCTGCGACCGGGACAGCTAAGCCACCCCTCCACTTT.

The table lists this clonotype with many counts. The V call is TRBV9, the J call TRBJ2-3; D perhaps matches TRBD1 (5 bases). Trimming removed 4 bases from V and 3 bases from J, with 12 bases in between. The germline V gene encodes CDR1 SGDLS and CDR2 YYNGEE. The CDR3 contains 14 residues. The CDR3 region has the DNA TGTGCCAGCAGCTCAGGGCCCCAGACAGATACGCAGTATTTT. This codes for CASSSGPQTDTQYF.

The sample holds many counts of this clonotype. The CDR3 bases are TGCAGTGCTTTTAGTACAAGGGCCGGGGAGCTGTTTTTT. Its protein is CSAFSTRAGELFF. This rearrangement joins TRBV20-1 to TRBJ2-2; D is unresolved. V gave up 5 bases and J gave up 6 bases, with 13 bases separating them. This CDR3 has 13 residues. The germline gives CDR1 DFQATT, CDR2 SNEGSKA (reference sequence).

The chain is built from TRBV7-9 and TRBJ1-1; D is ambiguous. Trimming removed 5 bases at V and 0 bases at J, with 7 bases between. Germline V lookup: CDR1 SEHNR, CDR2 FQNEAQ (reference sequence). The CDR3 runs to 13 residues. The CDR3 DNA sequence: TGTGCCAGCAGCCCCCCGATGAACACTGAAGCTTTCTTT. It is translated as CASSPPMNTEAFF.

The chain combines TRBV12-3 or TRBV12-4 with TRBJ1-1; D is undetermined. The CDR3 totals 14 residues. The V gene lost 1 base and the J gene lost 9 bases, with 15 bases spanning the gap. CDR3: CASSLDALPPQAFF. The CDR3 coding sequence is TGTGCCAGCAGTTTAGATGCCCTGCCGCCCCAAGCTTTCTTT.

The chain carries TRBV10-3 and TRBJ2-7; 8 bases align to TRBD2. Germline V gives CDR1 ENHRY, CDR2 SYGVKD. The junction had 5 bases not matched to a gene; V was cut back by 3 bases and J by 1 base. The CDR3 totals 15 residues. The CDR3 nucleotides read TGTGCCATCAGTGAAATGGCTAGCGGGTCCTACGAGCAGTACGTC. Encoded protein: CAISEMASGSYEQYV.

This clonotype was seen a handful of times. The V gene is TRBV2, the J gene TRBJ2-2, with 9 bases aligning to TRBD2. Germline V gene data show CDR1 as SNHLY and CDR2 as FYNNEI. The CDR3 has 15 residues. The V segment lost 5 bases and the J segment 4 bases; nucleotides outside the gene matches: 5. The CDR3 DNA is TGTGCCAGCAGTTCCGGACTAGCGCGCACCGGGGAGCTGTTTTTT. Protein: CASSSGLARTGELFF.

The sample holds many counts of this clonotype. V usage is TRBV28 and J usage is TRBJ2-2, with D tentatively TRBD2 (6 bases). Trimming cost V 3 bases and J 2 bases, with 7 bases left between them. This CDR3 has 14 amino acids. Per germline, CDR1 MDHEN and CDR2 SYDVKM. In DNA, the CDR3 is TGTGCCAGCAGTTTGGGACTTAACACCGGGGAGCTGTTTTTT. Protein product: CASSLGLNTGELFF.

This clonotype was seen many times. The chain couples TRBV5-1 to TRBJ1-6, with 8 positions matching TRBD1. Germline V gene data show CDR1 as SGHRS and CDR2 as YFSETQ. J was trimmed by 5 bases and V by 0 bases; bases with no gene match: 13. The CDR3 is 19 amino acids. CDR3 protein: CASSLGTGGSLSHNSPLHF. Written as DNA, the CDR3 is TGCGCCAGCAGCTTGGGCACAGGGGGTTCTTTAAGCCATAATTCACCCCTCCACTTT.

This clonotype was seen ten or more times. This CDR3 is CASSPLTGANTEAFF. The CDR3 region has the DNA TGTGCCAGCAGCCCCTTGACAGGGGCGAACACTGAAGCTTTCTTT. The rearrangement uses TRBV2 and TRBJ1-1, with TRBD1 identical over 8 bases. There are 15 residues in the CDR3. V trimming: 6 bases; J trimming: 1 base; junction bases outside the gene matches: 7. Germline values: CDR1 SNHLY, CDR2 FYNNEI.

This clonotype was counted only a few times. This rearrangement joins TRBV5-4 to TRBJ1-4; TRBD1 agrees at 9 bases. With V trimmed by 4 bases and J by 1 base, 5 bases remained unmatched. The CDR3 contains 16 residues. Germline V gene sequence: CDR1 SGHNT, CDR2 YYREEE (reference sequence). DNA of the CDR3: TGTGCCAGCAGCGTACAGGGGGCATTAACTAATGAAAAACTGTTTTTT. This translates into CASSVQGALTNEKLFF.

The CDR3 sequence is CASSLGGVVTGELFF. The CDR3 nucleotides are TGTGCCAGCAGTCTGGGAGGGGTCGTCACCGGGGAGCTGTTTTTT. The V call is TRBV12-3 or TRBV12-4, the J call TRBJ2-2; 7 positions match TRBD2. After removal of 5 bases from V and 4 bases from J, the junction contained 7 bases not matched to a gene. CDR3 size: 15 residues.

This chain joins TRBV25-1 and TRBJ2-6, with D hard to call. The CDR3 has 14 residues. Germline CDR1 MGHDK, CDR2 SYGVNS. Trimming removed 1 base at V and 4 bases at J, with 5 bases between. The CDR3 DNA sequence: TGTGCCAGCAGTGAATTTGTCGGGGCCAACGTCCTGACTTTC. This encodes CASSEFVGANVLTF.

The table lists this clonotype with a few counts. The chain is built from TRBV28 and TRBJ1-2; 7 bases match TRBD1. Germline V CDR1 and CDR2: MDHEN, SYDVKM. Trimming at V came to 11 bases and at J to 5 bases, leaving 14 bases not matched to a gene. This CDR3 region has 14 residues. The CDR3 DNA follows: TGTGCCGGGAAGTCCGGGACAGCCTCATATGGCTACACCTTC. Translated, it gives CAGKSGTASYGYTF.

CDR3 DNA sequence: TGTGCCAGCAGTTTAGGTTTGGGGGGTAGCTCTGAAGCTTTCTTT. This translates into CASSLGLGGSSEAFF. This sequence joins TRBV28 and TRBJ1-1, with a possible D match to TRBD1 (5 bases). CDR3 length: 15 residues. Trimming pared 2 bases from V and 6 bases from J, leaving 16 bases between. Germline assignment: CDR1 MDHEN and CDR2 SYDVKM.

The chain uses TRBV5-1 and TRBJ1-4; 7 nucleotides line up with TRBD1. This CDR3 is 14 amino acids long. Trimming took 4 bases from V and 2 from J; bases not matched to a gene: 2. Germline lookup yields CDR1 SGHRS and CDR2 YFSETQ. CDR3 region: CASSEGQTNEKLFF. As DNA, the CDR3 is TGCGCCAGCAGCGAGGGACAGACTAATGAAAAACTGTTTTTT.